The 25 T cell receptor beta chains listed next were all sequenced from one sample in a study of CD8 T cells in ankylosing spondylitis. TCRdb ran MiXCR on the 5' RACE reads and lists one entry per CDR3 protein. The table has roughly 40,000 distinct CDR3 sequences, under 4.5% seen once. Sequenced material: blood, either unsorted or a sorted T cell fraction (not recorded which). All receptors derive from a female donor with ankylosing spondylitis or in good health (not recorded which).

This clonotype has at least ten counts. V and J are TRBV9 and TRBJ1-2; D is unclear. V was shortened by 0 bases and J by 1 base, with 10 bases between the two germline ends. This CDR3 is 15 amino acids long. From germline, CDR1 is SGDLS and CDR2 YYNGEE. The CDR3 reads CASSVGPEINYGYTF. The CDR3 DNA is TGTGCCAGCAGCGTAGGGCCAGAGATTAACTATGGCTACACCTTC.

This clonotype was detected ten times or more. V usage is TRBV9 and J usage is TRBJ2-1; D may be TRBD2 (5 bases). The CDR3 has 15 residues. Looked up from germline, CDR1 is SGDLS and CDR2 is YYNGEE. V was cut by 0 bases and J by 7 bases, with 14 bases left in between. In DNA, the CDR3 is TGTGCCAGCAGCGTAGAGGTAGCGCGGAGGAATGAGCAGTTCTTC. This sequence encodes CASSVEVARRNEQFF.

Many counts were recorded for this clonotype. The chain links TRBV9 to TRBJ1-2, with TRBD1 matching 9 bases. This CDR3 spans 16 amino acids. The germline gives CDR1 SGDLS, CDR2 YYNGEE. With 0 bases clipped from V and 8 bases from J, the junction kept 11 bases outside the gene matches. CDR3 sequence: CASSVGRTGTGSGYTF. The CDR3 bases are TGTGCCAGCAGCGTAGGTAGGACCGGGACAGGGTCGGGCTACACCTTC. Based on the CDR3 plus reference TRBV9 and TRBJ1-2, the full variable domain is DSGVTQTPKHLITATGQRVTLRCSPRSGDLSVYWYQQSLDQGLQFLIQYYNGEERAKGNILERFSAQQFPDLHSELNLSSLELGDSALYFCASSVGRTGTGSGYTFGSGTRLTVV.

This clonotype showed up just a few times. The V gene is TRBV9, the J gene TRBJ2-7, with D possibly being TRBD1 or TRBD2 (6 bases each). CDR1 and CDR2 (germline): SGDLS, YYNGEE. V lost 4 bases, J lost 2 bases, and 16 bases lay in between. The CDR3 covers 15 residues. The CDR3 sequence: CASSLQGGSAYEQYF. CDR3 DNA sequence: TGTGCCAGCAGCTTACAGGGAGGCAGTGCCTACGAGCAGTACTTC. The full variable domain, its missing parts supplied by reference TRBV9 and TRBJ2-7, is DSGVTQTPKHLITATGQRVTLRCSPRSGDLSVYWYQQSLDQGLQFLIQYYNGEERAKGNILERFSAQQFPDLHSELNLSSLELGDSALYFCASSLQGGSAYEQYFGPGTRLTVT.

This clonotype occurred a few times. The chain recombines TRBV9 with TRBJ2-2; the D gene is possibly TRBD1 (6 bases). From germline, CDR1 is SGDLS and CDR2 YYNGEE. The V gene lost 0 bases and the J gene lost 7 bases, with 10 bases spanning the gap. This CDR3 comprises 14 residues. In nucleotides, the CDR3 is TGTGCCAGCAGCGTAGGGCAGGGGAACGGGGAGCTGTTTTTT. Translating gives CASSVGQGNGELFF.

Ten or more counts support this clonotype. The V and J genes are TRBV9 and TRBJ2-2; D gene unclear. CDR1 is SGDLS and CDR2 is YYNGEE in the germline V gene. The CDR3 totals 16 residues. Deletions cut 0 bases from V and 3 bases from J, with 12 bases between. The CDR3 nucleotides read TGTGCCAGCAGCGTAGGGGCCAGGTCGGACACCGGGGAGCTGTTTTTT. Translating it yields CASSVGARSDTGELFF.

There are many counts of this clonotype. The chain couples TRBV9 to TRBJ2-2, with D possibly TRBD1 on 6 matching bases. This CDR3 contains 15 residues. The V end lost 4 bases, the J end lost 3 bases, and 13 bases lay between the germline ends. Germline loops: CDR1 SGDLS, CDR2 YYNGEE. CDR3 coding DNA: TGTGCCAGCAGCCTCCGGGACACCGACACCGGGGAGCTGTTTTTT. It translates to CASSLRDTDTGELFF.

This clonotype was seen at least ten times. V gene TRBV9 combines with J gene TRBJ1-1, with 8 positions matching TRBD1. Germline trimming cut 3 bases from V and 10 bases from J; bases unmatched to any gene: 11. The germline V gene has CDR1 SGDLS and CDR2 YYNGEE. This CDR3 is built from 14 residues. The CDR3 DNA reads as TGTGCCAGCAGCGCGGGACAGGTTACCGCTGGAGCTTTCTTT. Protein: CASSAGQVTAGAFF.

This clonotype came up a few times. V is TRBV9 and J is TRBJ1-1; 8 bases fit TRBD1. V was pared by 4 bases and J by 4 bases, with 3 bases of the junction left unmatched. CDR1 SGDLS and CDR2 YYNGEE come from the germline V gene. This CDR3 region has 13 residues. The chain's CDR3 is CASSMDRVTEAFF. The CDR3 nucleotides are TGTGCCAGCAGCATGGACAGGGTCACTGAAGCTTTCTTT. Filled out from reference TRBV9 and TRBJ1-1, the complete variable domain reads DSGVTQTPKHLITATGQRVTLRCSPRSGDLSVYWYQQSLDQGLQFLIQYYNGEERAKGNILERFSAQQFPDLHSELNLSSLELGDSALYFCASSMDRVTEAFFGQGTRLTVV.

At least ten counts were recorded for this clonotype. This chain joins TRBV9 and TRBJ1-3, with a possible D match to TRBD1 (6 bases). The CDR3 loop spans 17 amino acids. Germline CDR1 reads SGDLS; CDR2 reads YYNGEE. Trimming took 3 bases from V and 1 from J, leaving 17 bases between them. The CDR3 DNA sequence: TGTGCCAGCAGCGAATGGGGGGCGCGGAGTTCTGGAAACACCATATATTTT. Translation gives CASSEWGARSSGNTIYF.

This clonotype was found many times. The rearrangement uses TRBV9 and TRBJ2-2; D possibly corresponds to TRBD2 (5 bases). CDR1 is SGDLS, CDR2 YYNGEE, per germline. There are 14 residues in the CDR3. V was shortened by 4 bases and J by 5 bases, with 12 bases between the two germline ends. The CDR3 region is CASSPLTGTGELFF. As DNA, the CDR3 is TGTGCCAGCAGCCCCTTGACGGGGACCGGGGAGCTGTTTTTT.

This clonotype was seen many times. CDR3 coding DNA: TGTGCCAGCAGCGGGGGACTAGGGCCAGAGACCCAGTACTTC. Translated, it gives CASSGGLGPETQYF. The chain joins TRBV9 to TRBJ2-5, with 8 bases matching TRBD2. Germline V gives CDR1 SGDLS, CDR2 YYNGEE. CDR3 length: 14 amino acids. The trim removed 3 bases at V and 4 bases at J, leaving 5 bases unmatched.

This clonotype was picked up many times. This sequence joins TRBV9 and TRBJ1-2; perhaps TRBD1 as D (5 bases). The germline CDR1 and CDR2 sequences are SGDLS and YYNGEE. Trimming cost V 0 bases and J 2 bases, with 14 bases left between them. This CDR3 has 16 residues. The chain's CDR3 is CASSVGGVPGNYGYTF. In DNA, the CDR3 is TGTGCCAGCAGCGTAGGAGGGGTACCTGGGAACTATGGCTACACCTTC.

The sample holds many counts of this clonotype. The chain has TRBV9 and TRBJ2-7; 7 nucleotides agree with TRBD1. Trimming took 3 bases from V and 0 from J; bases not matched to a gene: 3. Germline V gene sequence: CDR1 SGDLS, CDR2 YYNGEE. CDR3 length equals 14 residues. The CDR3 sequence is CASSARDSSYEQYF. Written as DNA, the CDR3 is TGTGCCAGCAGCGCCCGGGACAGCTCCTACGAGCAGTACTTC.

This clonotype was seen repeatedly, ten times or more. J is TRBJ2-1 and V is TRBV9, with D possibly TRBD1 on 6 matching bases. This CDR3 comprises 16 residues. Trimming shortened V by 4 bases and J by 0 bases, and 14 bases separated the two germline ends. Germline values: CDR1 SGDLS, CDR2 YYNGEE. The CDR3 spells CASSTQQGISYNEQFF. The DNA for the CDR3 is TGTGCCAGCAGCACGCAGCAGGGGATCTCCTACAATGAGCAGTTCTTC.

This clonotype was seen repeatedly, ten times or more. CDR3 region: CASSPRDLKNIQYF. The CDR3 nucleotides are TGTGCCAGCAGCCCCCGGGACCTGAAAAACATTCAGTACTTC. This chain links TRBV9 with TRBJ2-4; D is perhaps TRBD1 or TRBD2 (5 bases each). The V end was cut by 4 bases, the J end by 4 bases, with 12 bases between. CDR1 is SGDLS, CDR2 YYNGEE, per germline. The CDR3 sequence is 14 residues long.

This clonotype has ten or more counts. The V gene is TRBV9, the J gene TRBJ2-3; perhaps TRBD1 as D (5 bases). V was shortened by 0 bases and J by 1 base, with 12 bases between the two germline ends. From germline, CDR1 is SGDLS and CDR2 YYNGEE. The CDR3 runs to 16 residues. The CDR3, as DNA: TGTGCCAGCAGCGTAGGCCTAGGGGAAGGCACAGATACGCAGTATTTT. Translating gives CASSVGLGEGTDTQYF.

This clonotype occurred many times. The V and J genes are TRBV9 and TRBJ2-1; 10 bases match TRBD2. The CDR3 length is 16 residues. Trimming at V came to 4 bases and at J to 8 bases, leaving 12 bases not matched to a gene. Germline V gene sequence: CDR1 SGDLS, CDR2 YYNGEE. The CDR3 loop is CASSPRGSGGADEQFF. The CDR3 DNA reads TGTGCCAGCAGCCCCCGGGGGAGCGGGGGGGCCGATGAGCAGTTCTTC.

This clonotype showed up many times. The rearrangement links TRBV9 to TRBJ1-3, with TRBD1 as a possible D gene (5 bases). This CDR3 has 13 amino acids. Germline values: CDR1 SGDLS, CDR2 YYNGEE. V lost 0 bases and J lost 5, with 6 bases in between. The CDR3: CASSVEDRNTIYF. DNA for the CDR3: TGTGCCAGCAGCGTAGAGGACAGAAACACCATATATTTT.

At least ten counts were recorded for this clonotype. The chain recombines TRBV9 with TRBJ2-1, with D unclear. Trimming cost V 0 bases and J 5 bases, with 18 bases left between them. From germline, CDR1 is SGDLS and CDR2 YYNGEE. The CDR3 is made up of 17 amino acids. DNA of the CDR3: TGTGCCAGCAGCGTAGGTCTAATCTTGGGCTCTAACAATGAGCAGTTCTTC. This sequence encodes CASSVGLILGSNNEQFF.

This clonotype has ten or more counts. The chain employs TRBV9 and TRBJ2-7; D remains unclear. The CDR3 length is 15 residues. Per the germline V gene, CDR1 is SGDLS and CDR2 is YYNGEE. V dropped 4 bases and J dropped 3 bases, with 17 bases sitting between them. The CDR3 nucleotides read TGTGCCAGCAGCTCCCGTCCCACCGCCTACTACGAGCAGTACTTC. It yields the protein CASSSRPTAYYEQYF.

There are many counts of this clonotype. The DNA of the CDR3 is TGTGCCAGCAGCGTTGGTAACACCGGGGAGCTGTTTTTT. It codes for CASSVGNTGELFF. The chain employs TRBV9 and TRBJ2-2; D is uncertain. The CDR3 totals 13 residues. The germline CDR1 and CDR2 sequences are SGDLS and YYNGEE. Deletions cut 2 bases from V and 2 bases from J, with 4 bases between.

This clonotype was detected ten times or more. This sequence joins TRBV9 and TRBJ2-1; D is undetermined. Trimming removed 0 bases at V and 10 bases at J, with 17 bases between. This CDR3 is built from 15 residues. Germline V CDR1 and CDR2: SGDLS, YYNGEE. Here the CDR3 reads CASSVGPGHFREQFF. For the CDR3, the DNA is TGTGCCAGCAGCGTAGGACCCGGGCACTTCAGAGAGCAGTTCTTC.

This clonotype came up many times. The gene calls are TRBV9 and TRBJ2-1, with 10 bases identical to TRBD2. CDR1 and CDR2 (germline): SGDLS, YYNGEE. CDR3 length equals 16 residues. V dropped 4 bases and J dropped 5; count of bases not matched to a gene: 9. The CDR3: CASSLNIGLADNEQFF. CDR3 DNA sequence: TGTGCCAGCAGCCTAAACATCGGACTAGCGGACAATGAGCAGTTCTTC.

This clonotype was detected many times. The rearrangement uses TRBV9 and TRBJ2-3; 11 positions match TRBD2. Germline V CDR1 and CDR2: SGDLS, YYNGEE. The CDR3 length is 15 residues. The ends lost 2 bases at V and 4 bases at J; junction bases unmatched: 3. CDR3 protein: CASSVNSGGADTQYF. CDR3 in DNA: TGTGCCAGCAGCGTCAATAGCGGGGGGGCAGATACGCAGTATTTT.